One and the same sample provided the 15 T cell receptor beta chains below, sequenced in a study of blood T cell repertoires in COVID-19. Assay: immunoSEQ multiplex PCR; the TCRdb copy retains only in-frame clones and omits some. Among fewer than 150,000 clones listed, roughly 87% were seen once. Sequencing used PBMCs or T cells enriched from blood (not recorded which). Receptor source: a man under 40 who had recovered from COVID-19.

This clone appeared once. The chain carries TRBV19 and TRBJ2-5; 7 bases fit TRBD1. CDR3 size: 15 residues. V was clipped by 5 bases and J by 0 bases; unmatched bases: 6. Germline V lookup: CDR1 LNHDA, CDR2 SQIVND (reference sequence). The CDR3 spells CASSGKGAYQETQYF. Written as DNA, the CDR3 is TGTGCCAGTAGTGGGAAGGGGGCCTACCAAGAGACCCAGTACTTC.

The rearrangement uses TRBV6-2 or TRBV6-3 and TRBJ1-4; tentative D call: TRBD1 (5 bases). This CDR3 is 15 amino acids long. Germline-derived CDR1 and CDR2 are MNHEY and SVGEGT. V lost 4 bases to trimming and J lost 4 bases, with 13 bases between them. CDR3 coding DNA: TGTGCCAGCAGTTTGCCGGAGGGGAGTAATGAAAAACTGTTTTTT. This translates into CASSLPEGSNEKLFF.

This chain uses TRBV7-6 with TRBJ2-6; possible D gene TRBD1, 7 bases. The CDR3 spans 21 residues. Trimming removed 3 bases at V and 0 bases at J, with 24 bases between. CDR1 is SGHVS, CDR2 FNYEAQ, per germline. CDR3 DNA sequence: TGTGCCAGCAGCTTGGGAGGAATGAGGGACAGCCTTTTCTCTGGGGCCAACGTCCTGACTTTC. As protein: CASSLGGMRDSLFSGANVLTF.

This rearrangement joins TRBV20-1 to TRBJ2-3; D may be TRBD2 (6 bases). This CDR3 contains 11 residues. CDR1 is DFQATT and CDR2 is SNEGSKA in the germline V gene (reference sequence). V dropped 5 bases and J dropped 6 bases, with 9 bases sitting between them. CDR3 sequence (DNA): TGCAGTGCTCGCCGGGGGGATACGCAGTATTTT. This codes for CSARRGDTQYF.

The chain recombines TRBV14 with TRBJ1-2, with D tentatively TRBD1 (5 bases). Trimming pared 1 base from V and 0 bases from J, leaving 15 bases between. This CDR3 has 17 residues. Germline V gives CDR1 SGHDN, CDR2 FVKESK. CDR3 in DNA: TGTGCCAGCAGCCAAGGGGTCAGGGCCATTTCTAACTATGGCTACACCTTC. Protein: CASSQGVRAISNYGYTF.

For this clone: This CDR3 is also generated by other DNA sequences in the sample. The genes are TRBV29-1 and TRBJ2-3, with D unresolved. The V gene's germline CDR1 is SQVTM and CDR2 ANQGSEA. This CDR3 spans 15 amino acids. Trimming took 7 bases from V and 6 from J, leaving 23 bases between them. DNA for the CDR3: TGCAGCGCTCGTCGGTTGGCGGAGCGTTCGGATACGCAGTATTTT. It is translated as CSARRLAERSDTQYF.

The rearrangement uses TRBV24-1 and TRBJ2-2; D might be TRBD1 (6 bases). Germline-derived CDR1 and CDR2 are KGHDR and SFDVKD. This CDR3 has 14 amino acids. V was pared by 7 bases and J by 6 bases, with 14 bases between. In DNA form, the CDR3 reads TGTGCCACCAGCTCCGGACAGTCCTCCGGGGAGCTGTTTTTT. Translation: CATSSGQSSGELFF.

The rearrangement joins TRBV6-1 to TRBJ1-5; 8 bases agree with TRBD1. The CDR3 consists of 15 residues. With 2 bases clipped from V and 6 bases from J, the junction kept 6 bases outside the gene matches. Germline-derived CDR1 and CDR2 are MNHNS and SASEGT. CDR3 residues: CASSELGQGSQPQHF. The DNA for the CDR3 is TGTGCCAGCAGTGAACTAGGACAGGGCAGTCAGCCCCAGCATTTT.

The J gene is TRBJ1-5, the V gene TRBV12-3 or TRBV12-4; D is uncertain. The CDR3 is made up of 13 amino acids. Trimming took 6 bases from V and 0 from J, leaving 6 bases between them. CDR3 DNA: TGTGCCAGCAGCCCCTATAGCAATCAGCCCCAGCATTTT. Its protein is CASSPYSNQPQHF.

This chain connects TRBV11-2 to TRBJ2-3; possibly TRBD1 for D (8 bases). Between the trimmed V and J ends, which lost 5 bases and 1 base, there was a span of 16 bases. Germline V gene data show CDR1 as SGHAT and CDR2 as FQNNGV. This CDR3 is 16 amino acids long. The CDR3 is CASSRTGGGRTDTQYF. CDR3 in DNA: TGTGCCAGCAGCAGAACAGGGGGGGGGCGCACAGATACGCAGTATTTT.

This clone has more than one count but fewer than ten. V gene TRBV2 combines with J gene TRBJ1-2, with a weak D call TRBD1 (6 bases). Trimming took 5 bases from V and 2 from J, leaving 9 bases between them. In germline, CDR1 is SNHLY, CDR2 FYNNEI. This CDR3 spans 13 amino acids. The CDR3 nucleotides are TGTGCCAGCAGTATGGACAGCAACTATGGCTACACCTTC. Amino acid sequence: CASSMDSNYGYTF.

The count of this clone is one. The chain links TRBV2 to TRBJ2-5; TRBD2 matches 13 bases. V was pared by 3 bases and J by 4 bases, with 2 bases of the junction left unmatched. Germline V gene data show CDR1 as SNHLY and CDR2 as FYNNEI. This CDR3 has 15 amino acids. CDR3: CASSDRTSGRETQYF. CDR3 DNA: TGTGCCAGCAGTGACCGGACTAGCGGGAGAGAGACCCAGTACTTC.

This chain links TRBV6-5 with TRBJ2-7; 7 nucleotides align to TRBD1. This CDR3 spans 15 amino acids. Per the germline V gene, CDR1 is MNHEY and CDR2 is SVGAGI. The V and J ends lost 6 bases and 3 bases, in that order; junction bases with no gene match: 11. The CDR3 DNA is TGTGCCAGCAGGACTTTCGGGACAGACGGCTACGAGCAGTACGTC. It translates to CASRTFGTDGYEQYV.

The chain uses TRBV18 and TRBJ2-1; no definite D call. CDR3 size: 13 residues. Germline CDR1 KGHSH, CDR2 LQKENI. Trimming cost V 4 bases and J 3 bases, with 7 bases left between them. The CDR3 DNA reads as TGTGCCAGCTCACTTGGAGACTACAATGAGCAGTTCTTC. It translates to CASSLGDYNEQFF.

The chain links TRBV19 to TRBJ1-2; perhaps TRBD1 as D (5 bases). This CDR3 has 13 amino acids. In germline, CDR1 is LNHDA, CDR2 SQIVND (reference sequence). The V end lost 5 bases, the J end lost 2 bases, and 9 bases lay between the germline ends. Here the CDR3 reads CASSLRQNYGYTF. CDR3 bases: TGTGCCAGTAGTCTTAGACAGAACTATGGCTACACCTTC.